There are a few counts of the clone carrying this T cell receptor (beta chain). Its antigen is unknown. The sample belongs to a study of CD8 T cells in ankylosing spondylitis. Study-wide results and caveats: Reactive arthritis synovial fluid and blood were previously reported to contain some motif variants. The clones that were linked to disease were reported to be significantly enriched in matched synovial fluid samples from ankylosing spondylitis patients.

The CDR3 length is 12 residues. Germline lookup yields CDR1 WSHSY and CDR2 SAAADI. Trimming removed 5 bases from V and 6 bases from J, with 7 bases in between. TCRdb itself ran the 5' RACE reads through MiXCR, one entry per CDR3 protein. This table holds 200,000 to 300,000 distinct CDR3 sequences, roughly a tenth found once. Input material: blood, either unsorted or a sorted T cell fraction (not recorded which). V gene TRBV10-2 combines with J gene TRBJ2-2; D not certain. The sequence derives from a male donor with ankylosing spondylitis or in good health (not recorded which). The CDR3, as DNA: TGCGCCAGCAGTAGGATGTCCGGGGAGCTGTTTTTT. It encodes CASSRMSGELFF.